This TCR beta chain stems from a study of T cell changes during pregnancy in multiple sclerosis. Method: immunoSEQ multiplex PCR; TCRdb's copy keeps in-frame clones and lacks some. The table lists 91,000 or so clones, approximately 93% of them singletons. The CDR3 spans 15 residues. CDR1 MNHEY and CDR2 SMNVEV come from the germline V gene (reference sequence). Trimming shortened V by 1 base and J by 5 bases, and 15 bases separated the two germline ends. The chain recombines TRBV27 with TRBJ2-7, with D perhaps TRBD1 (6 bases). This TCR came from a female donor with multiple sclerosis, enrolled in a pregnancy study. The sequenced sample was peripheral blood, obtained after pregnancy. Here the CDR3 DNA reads TGTGCCAGCAGTTTATTGGGGCAGGGGTTCGACGAGCAGTACTTC. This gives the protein CASSLLGQGFDEQYF.